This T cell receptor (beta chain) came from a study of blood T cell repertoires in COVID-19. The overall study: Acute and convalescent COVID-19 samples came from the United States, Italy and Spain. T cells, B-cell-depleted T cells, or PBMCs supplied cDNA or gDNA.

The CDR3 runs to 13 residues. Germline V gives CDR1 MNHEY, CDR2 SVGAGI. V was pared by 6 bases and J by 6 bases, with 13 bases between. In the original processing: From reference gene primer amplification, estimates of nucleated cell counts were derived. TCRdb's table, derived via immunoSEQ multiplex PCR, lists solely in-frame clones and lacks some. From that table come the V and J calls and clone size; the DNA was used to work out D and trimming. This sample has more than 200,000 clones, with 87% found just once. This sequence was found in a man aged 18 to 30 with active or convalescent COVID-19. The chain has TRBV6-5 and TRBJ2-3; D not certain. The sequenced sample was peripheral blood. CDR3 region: CASRTGAWDTQYF. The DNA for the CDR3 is TGTGCCAGCAGGACCGGAGCGTGGGATACGCAGTATTTT.